Listed below are T cell receptor beta chains from one sample, sequenced in a study of shared clonotypes between healthy human individuals. The repertoire was sequenced with immunoSEQ multiplex PCR; TCRdb's copy has only in-frame clones and lacks some. The sample includes some 380,000 clones, roughly 96% of them seen just once. The sample was memory CD8+ T cells sorted from blood. These TCRs come from a man aged 30 to 39 in good health. Both conserved end residues are part of each CDR3. Fields, in order: V gene, clone size, J gene, D gene, CDR3 DNA, CDR3 protein. D genes are given only for firm matches. A row's size may be missing; if present it is once, few, many or a size class.

V gene: TRBV30; clone size: .; J gene: TRBJ2-7; D gene: .; CDR3 DNA: TGTGCCGGAAAAGACAGGTTCTACGAGCAGTACTTC; CDR3 protein: CAGKDRFYEQYF
V gene: TRBV21-1; clone size: .; J gene: TRBJ2-3; D gene: .; CDR3 DNA: TGTGCCAGCAGCAGGACTAGCGGGAGGGCAGATACGCAGTATTTT; CDR3 protein: CASSRTSGRADTQYF
V gene: TRBV5-1; clone size: .; J gene: TRBJ2-1; D gene: .; CDR3 DNA: TGCGCCAGCAGCTTGAGAAAGCCCGAGCAGTTCTTC; CDR3 protein: CASSLRKPEQFF
V gene: TRBV7-2; clone size: .; J gene: TRBJ2-2; D gene: .; CDR3 DNA: TGTGCCAGCACCTCAGGGGGACTAGTGAGGACCGGGGAGCTGTTTTTT; CDR3 protein: CASTSGGLVRTGELFF
V gene: TRBV28; clone size: .; J gene: TRBJ2-7; D gene: TRBD1; CDR3 DNA: TGTGCCAGCGAAGGACAGGCCTACGAGCAGTACTTC; CDR3 protein: CASEGQAYEQYF
V gene: TRBV18; clone size: .; J gene: TRBJ1-5; D gene: .; CDR3 DNA: TGTGCCAGCTCACCAGGTAATCAGCCCCAGCATTTT; CDR3 protein: CASSPGNQPQHF
V gene: TRBV4-1; clone size: .; J gene: TRBJ2-3; D gene: .; CDR3 DNA: TGCGCCAGCAGCCAAGATTGGGACAGCACAGATACGCAGTATTTT; CDR3 protein: CASSQDWDSTDTQYF
V gene: TRBV7-9; clone size: .; J gene: TRBJ1-1; D gene: .; CDR3 DNA: TGTGCCAGCAGCGGACAGACACTTACTGAAGCTTTCTTT; CDR3 protein: CASSGQTLTEAFF
V gene: TRBV29-1; clone size: .; J gene: TRBJ1-1; D gene: TRBD1; CDR3 DNA: TGCAGCGGGAAGACAGGGCTGAACACTGAAGCTTTCTTT; CDR3 protein: CSGKTGLNTEAFF
V gene: TRBV7-7; clone size: .; J gene: TRBJ2-2; D gene: TRBD2; CDR3 DNA: TGTGCTAGCGGACTAGCGGGAACCGGGGAGCTGTTTTTT; CDR3 protein: CASGLAGTGELFF
V gene: TRBV4-2; clone size: .; J gene: TRBJ2-3; D gene: .; CDR3 DNA: TGTGCCAGCAGCCAAGAGTCGAGCGGGCGGAGCACAGATACGCAGTATTTT; CDR3 protein: CASSQESSGRSTDTQYF
V gene: TRBV6-1; clone size: few; J gene: TRBJ2-7; D gene: TRBD2; CDR3 DNA: TGTGCCAGCAGTGAAACCGGGACTAGCGGCTCCTACGAGCAGTACTTC; CDR3 protein: CASSETGTSGSYEQYF
V gene: TRBV18; clone size: .; J gene: TRBJ1-1; D gene: TRBD1; CDR3 DNA: TGTGCCAGCTCACGGGACAGGACGGACACTGAAGCTTTCTTT; CDR3 protein: CASSRDRTDTEAFF
V gene: TRBV2; clone size: once; J gene: TRBJ2-2; D gene: .; CDR3 DNA: TGTGCCAGCGTTAAGGAAAGCGCCGGGGAGCTGTTTTTT; CDR3 protein: CASVKESAGELFF
V gene: TRBV29-1; clone size: .; J gene: TRBJ2-5; D gene: .; CDR3 DNA: TGCAGCGTTCCCCAGCGGGAGACCCAGTACTTC; CDR3 protein: CSVPQRETQYF
V gene: TRBV20-1; clone size: once; J gene: TRBJ2-3; D gene: .; CDR3 DNA: TGCAGTGCGCTGAGGGCAGATACGCAGTATTTT; CDR3 protein: CSALRADTQYF
V gene: TRBV19; clone size: .; J gene: TRBJ2-5; D gene: .; CDR3 DNA: TGTGCCAGTAGTACCGACCGGGGGGAGACCCAGTACTTC; CDR3 protein: CASSTDRGETQYF
V gene: TRBV27; clone size: .; J gene: TRBJ2-1; D gene: TRBD2; CDR3 DNA: TGTGCCAGCAGGGGACTAGCGGGGAAGAATGAGCAGTTCTTC; CDR3 protein: CASRGLAGKNEQFF
V gene: TRBV6-1; clone size: .; J gene: TRBJ2-1; D gene: .; CDR3 DNA: TGTGCCAGCAGGGTAGACGGCTCCTACAATGAGCAGTTCTTC; CDR3 protein: CASRVDGSYNEQFF
V gene: TRBV2; clone size: .; J gene: TRBJ2-7; D gene: TRBD2; CDR3 DNA: TGTGCCAGCATCCGACTAGCGGGAGGAGTATACGAGCAGTACTTC; CDR3 protein: CASIRLAGGVYEQYF
V gene: TRBV28; clone size: once; J gene: TRBJ2-7; D gene: TRBD1; CDR3 DNA: TGTGCCAGCAGTTTGGGACAGGGGGCCTACGAGCAGTACTTC; CDR3 protein: CASSLGQGAYEQYF
V gene: TRBV27; clone size: once; J gene: TRBJ2-1; D gene: TRBD1; CDR3 DNA: TGTGCCAGCAGTTTATCACAACAGGGGATTGAGCAGTTCTTC; CDR3 protein: CASSLSQQGIEQFF
V gene: TRBV2; clone size: once; J gene: TRBJ2-5; D gene: .; CDR3 DNA: TGTGCCAGCAGTGATATTGGGCAGATCCAAGAGACCCAGTACTTC; CDR3 protein: CASSDIGQIQETQYF
V gene: TRBV28; clone size: .; J gene: TRBJ1-2; D gene: .; CDR3 DNA: TGTGCCAGCACCACGACTTGGGGTGGCTACACCTTC; CDR3 protein: CASTTTWGGYTF
V gene: TRBV29-1; clone size: .; J gene: TRBJ2-3; D gene: .; CDR3 DNA: TGCAGCGTTGGGCCAGATACGCAGTATTTT; CDR3 protein: CSVGPDTQYF
V gene: TRBV2; clone size: .; J gene: TRBJ2-1; D gene: .; CDR3 DNA: TGTGCCAGCAGCGGAGTATCTAGTTACAATGAGCAGTTCTTC; CDR3 protein: CASSGVSSYNEQFF
V gene: TRBV2; clone size: .; J gene: TRBJ2-1; D gene: .; CDR3 DNA: TGTGCCAGCAGCTTAGGATTCAATGAGCAGTTCTTC; CDR3 protein: CASSLGFNEQFF
V gene: TRBV28; clone size: .; J gene: TRBJ2-5; D gene: .; CDR3 DNA: TGTGCCAGCAGGCTGAGGCTCCGGGAGACCCAGTACTTC; CDR3 protein: CASRLRLRETQYF
V gene: TRBV19; clone size: once; J gene: TRBJ2-1; D gene: TRBD1; CDR3 DNA: TGTGCCAGTAGAGAACCGGGACAGATCTACAATGAGCAGTTCTTC; CDR3 protein: CASREPGQIYNEQFF
V gene: TRBV19; clone size: .; J gene: TRBJ1-5; D gene: .; CDR3 DNA: TGTGCCAGTAGTGACCGGGGTCAGCCCCAGCATTTT; CDR3 protein: CASSDRGQPQHF
V gene: TRBV4-2; clone size: .; J gene: TRBJ2-7; D gene: .; CDR3 DNA: TGTGCCAGCAGCCAATCCCCCCCCGCGGACTACGAGCAGTACTTC; CDR3 protein: CASSQSPPADYEQYF
V gene: TRBV11-2; clone size: .; J gene: TRBJ2-3; D gene: .; CDR3 DNA: TGTGCCAGCAGCTCATTAGGAATTTCCGCAGATACGCAGTATTTT; CDR3 protein: CASSSLGISADTQYF
V gene: TRBV5-6; clone size: .; J gene: TRBJ2-2; D gene: TRBD2; CDR3 DNA: TGTGCCAGCAGCTTGGGCGGGAGGATGAACACCGGGGAGCTGTTTTTT; CDR3 protein: CASSLGGRMNTGELFF
V gene: TRBV28; clone size: .; J gene: TRBJ2-7; D gene: .; CDR3 DNA: TGTGCCAGCAGTTTATATCCATCCTACGAGCAGTACTTC; CDR3 protein: CASSLYPSYEQYF
V gene: TRBV5-4; clone size: .; J gene: TRBJ1-2; D gene: TRBD1; CDR3 DNA: TGTGCCAGCAGCTTGCCTACAGGGACAGACTATGGCTACACCTTC; CDR3 protein: CASSLPTGTDYGYTF
V gene: TRBV5-4; clone size: .; J gene: TRBJ2-7; D gene: .; CDR3 DNA: TGTGCCAGCAGCTTGAGGAACTCAGACGAGCAGTACTTC; CDR3 protein: CASSLRNSDEQYF
V gene: TRBV7-9; clone size: .; J gene: TRBJ2-1; D gene: TRBD2; CDR3 DNA: TGTGCCAGCAGCTTAGGAAGGGAGGGCAATGAGCAGTTCTTC; CDR3 protein: CASSLGREGNEQFF
V gene: TRBV6-1; clone size: .; J gene: TRBJ2-7; D gene: .; CDR3 DNA: TGTGCCAGCAGTGGAGAACTAGGGCACTCCTACGAGCAGTACTTC; CDR3 protein: CASSGELGHSYEQYF
V gene: TRBV9; clone size: .; J gene: TRBJ2-3; D gene: TRBD1; CDR3 DNA: TGTGCCAGCAGCGCCACGACAGGGGACACAGATACGCAGTATTTT; CDR3 protein: CASSATTGDTDTQYF
V gene: TRBV2; clone size: .; J gene: TRBJ2-7; D gene: .; CDR3 DNA: TGTGCCAGCAGTGAAGGGCTAGCGATTCTGTACTTC; CDR3 protein: CASSEGLAILYF
V gene: TRBV28; clone size: .; J gene: TRBJ2-7; D gene: .; CDR3 DNA: TGTGCCAGCAGTGGATCGGGGTACGAGCAGTACTTC; CDR3 protein: CASSGSGYEQYF
V gene: TRBV30; clone size: .; J gene: TRBJ2-7; D gene: .; CDR3 DNA: TGTGCCTGGAGTGTTAGTACAAGCTACGAGCAGTACTTC; CDR3 protein: CAWSVSTSYEQYF